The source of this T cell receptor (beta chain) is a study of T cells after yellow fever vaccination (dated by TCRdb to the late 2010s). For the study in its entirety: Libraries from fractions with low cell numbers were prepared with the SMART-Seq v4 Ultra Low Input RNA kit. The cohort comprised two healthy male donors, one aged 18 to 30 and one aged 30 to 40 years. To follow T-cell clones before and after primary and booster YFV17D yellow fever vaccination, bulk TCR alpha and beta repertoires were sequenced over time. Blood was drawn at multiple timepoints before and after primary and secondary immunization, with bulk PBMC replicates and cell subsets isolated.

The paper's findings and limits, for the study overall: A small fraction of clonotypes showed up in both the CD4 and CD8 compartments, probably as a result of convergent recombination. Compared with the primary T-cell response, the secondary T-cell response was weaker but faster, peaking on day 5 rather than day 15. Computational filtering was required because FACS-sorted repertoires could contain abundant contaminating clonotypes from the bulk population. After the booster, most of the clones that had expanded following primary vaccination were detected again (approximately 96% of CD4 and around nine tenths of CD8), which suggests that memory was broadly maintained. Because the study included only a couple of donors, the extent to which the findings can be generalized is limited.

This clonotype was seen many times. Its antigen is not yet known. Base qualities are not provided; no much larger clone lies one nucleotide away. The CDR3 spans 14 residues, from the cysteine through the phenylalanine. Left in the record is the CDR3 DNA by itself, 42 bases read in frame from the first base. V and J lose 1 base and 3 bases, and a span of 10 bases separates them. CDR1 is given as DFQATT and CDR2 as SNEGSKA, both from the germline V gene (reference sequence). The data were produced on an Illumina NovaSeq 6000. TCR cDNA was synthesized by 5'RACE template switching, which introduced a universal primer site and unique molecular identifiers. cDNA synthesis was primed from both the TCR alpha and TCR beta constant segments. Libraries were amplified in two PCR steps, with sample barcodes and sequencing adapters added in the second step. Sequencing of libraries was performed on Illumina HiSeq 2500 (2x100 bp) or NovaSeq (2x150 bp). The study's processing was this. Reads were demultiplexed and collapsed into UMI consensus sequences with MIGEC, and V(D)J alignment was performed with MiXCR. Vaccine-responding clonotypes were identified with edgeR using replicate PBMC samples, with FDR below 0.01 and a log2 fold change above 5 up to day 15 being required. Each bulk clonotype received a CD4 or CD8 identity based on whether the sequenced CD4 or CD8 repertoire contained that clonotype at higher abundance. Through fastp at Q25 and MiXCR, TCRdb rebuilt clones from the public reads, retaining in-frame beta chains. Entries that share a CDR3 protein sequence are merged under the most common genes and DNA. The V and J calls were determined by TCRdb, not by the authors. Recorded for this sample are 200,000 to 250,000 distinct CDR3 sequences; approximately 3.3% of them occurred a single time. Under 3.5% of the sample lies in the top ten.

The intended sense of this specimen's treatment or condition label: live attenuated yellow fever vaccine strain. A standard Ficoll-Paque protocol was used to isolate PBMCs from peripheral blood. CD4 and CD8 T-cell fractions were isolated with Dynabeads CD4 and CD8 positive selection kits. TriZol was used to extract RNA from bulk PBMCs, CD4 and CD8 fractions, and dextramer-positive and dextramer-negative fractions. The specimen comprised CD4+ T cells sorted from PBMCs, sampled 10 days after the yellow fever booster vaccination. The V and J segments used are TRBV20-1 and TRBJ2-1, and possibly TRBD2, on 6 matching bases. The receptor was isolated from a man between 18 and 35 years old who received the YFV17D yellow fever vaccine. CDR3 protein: CSARGRTNYNEQFF. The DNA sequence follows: TGCAGTGCTAGAGGACGGACTAACTACAATGAGCAGTTCTTC.